This T cell receptor beta chain originates from a study of cytomegalovirus exposure and HLA in healthy donors. Notes on this clone: Its antigen is unidentified.

Study observations and caveats: Follow-up analysis later connected one missense variant in DCLRE1C with trimming of TCR beta V- and J-genes.

This PCR relied on a set of 60 Vbeta primers and 13 Jbeta primers. In the study's own analysis: In a later analysis, the count reached 80 million or so unique TCR beta chains, with 10 million to 14 million shared. Profiled with immunoSEQ multiplex PCR; TCRdb holds only in-frame clones, not every one. D and trimming were read from the DNA, whereas the V and J calls and clone size are those reported in that table. The profile shows about 130,000 clones, approximately 84% of them singletons. The CDR3 totals 15 residues. Unmatched junction bases numbered 5, after V lost 2 bases and J lost 4 bases. The germline V gene has CDR1 GTSNPN and CDR2 SVGIG (reference sequence).

The clonotype comes from a woman aged 40 to 49 in good health and CMV-seronegative. This rearrangement joins TRBV30 to TRBJ2-1; 10 bases fit TRBD2. Material for sequencing was PBMCs. The CDR3 loop is CAWSPRTSGYNEQFF. CDR3 DNA sequence: TGTGCCTGGAGTCCGCGGACTAGCGGATACAATGAGCAGTTCTTC.